One and the same sample provided the 32 T cell receptor beta chains below, sequenced in a study of cytotoxic CD8 clonotypes in ibrutinib-treated CLL. Here immunoSEQ multiplex PCR was the method, and the copy in TCRdb shows in-frame clones only, minus some. The profile shows fewer than 400,000 clones, over 55% of them singletons. Source: PBMCs, taken after 36 months of ibrutinib treatment. These receptors originate from a human donor with chronic lymphocytic leukemia.

This clone was seen only a few times. The chain joins TRBV20-1 to TRBJ2-1, with a tentative D call TRBD2 (5 bases). V was shortened by 6 bases and J by 13 bases, with 13 bases between the two germline ends. Germline loops: CDR1 DFQATT, CDR2 SNEGSKA (reference sequence). This CDR3 is built from 10 residues. Here the CDR3 reads CSARAFHQFF. In DNA, the CDR3 is TGCAGTGCGCGGGCGTTTCACCAGTTCTTC.

The rearrangement links TRBV2 to TRBJ1-4, with TRBD1 identical over 8 bases. The CDR3 covers 13 residues. Germline-derived CDR1 and CDR2 are SNHLY and FYNNEI. V shed 8 bases and J 8 bases; nucleotides not matched to a gene: 7. CDR3 DNA sequence: TGTGCCAGCTCCGGACAGGGTCAAGAAAAACTGTTTTTT. Translated: CASSGQGQEKLFF.

V is TRBV11-2 and J is TRBJ2-7, with no clear D. The CDR3 has 13 amino acids. CDR1 and CDR2 from the germline V gene are SGHAT and FQNNGV. Trimming took 1 base from V and 2 from J, leaving 6 bases between them. This CDR3 is CASSLGLTYEQYF. In DNA, the CDR3 is TGTGCCAGCAGCTTAGGGCTTACCTACGAGCAGTACTTC.

V usage is TRBV29-1 and J usage is TRBJ2-2, with TRBD2 matching 9 bases. CDR3 size: 14 residues. Trimming at V came to 6 bases and at J to 4 bases, leaving 6 bases not matched to a gene. The germline V gene has CDR1 SQVTM and CDR2 ANQGSEA. CDR3 loop: CSVAAGGITGELFF. The CDR3 bases are TGCAGCGTAGCAGCGGGGGGAATCACCGGGGAGCTGTTTTTT.

The chain has TRBV5-4 and TRBJ2-3; TRBD1 might be the D (7 bases). V was cut by 5 bases and J by 2 bases, with 18 bases left in between. The germline gives CDR1 SGHNT, CDR2 YYREEE (reference sequence). This CDR3 is 16 amino acids long. CDR3 protein: CASSPAGQTYTDTQYF. The CDR3 DNA reads TGTGCCAGCAGTCCTGCGGGACAGACCTACACAGATACGCAGTATTTT.

This clone was seen more than once but under ten times. The gene calls are TRBV9 and TRBJ2-1; TRBD2 matches 9 bases. This CDR3 is built from 15 residues. V gave up 4 bases and J gave up 3 bases; unmatched junction bases: 5. Germline V gene sequence: CDR1 SGDLS, CDR2 YYNGEE. This CDR3 reads CASSRLSGSYNEQFF. CDR3 nucleotide sequence: TGTGCCAGCAGCCGTCTTAGCGGGAGCTACAATGAGCAGTTCTTC.

V is TRBV13 and J is TRBJ2-7; D perhaps matches TRBD1 (5 bases). The germline CDR1 and CDR2 sequences are PRHDT and FYEKMQ (reference sequence). Trimming cost V 4 bases and J 4 bases, with 20 bases left between them. The CDR3 is 16 amino acids. CDR3 protein: CASSSGRTTNQYEQYF. CDR3 sequence (DNA): TGTGCCAGCAGCTCCGGCCGGACAACGAATCAATACGAGCAGTACTTC. Looking up the rest from reference TRBV13 and TRBJ2-7 gives the full variable domain: AAGVIQSPRHLIKEKRETATLKCYPIPRHDTVYWYQQGPGQDPQFLISFYEKMQSDKGSIPDRFSAQQFSDYHSELNMSSLELGDSALYFCASSSGRTTNQYEQYFGPGTRLTVT.

The CDR3 loop is CAIRGIRPSGTSGTYEQYF. The DNA of the CDR3 is TGTGCCATCAGAGGCATTCGTCCTTCGGGGACTAGCGGGACCTACGAGCAGTACTTC. V is TRBV10-3 and J is TRBJ2-7, with 13 bases aligning to TRBD2. The CDR3 runs 19 residues. Per germline, CDR1 ENHRY and CDR2 SYGVKD. V dropped 6 bases and J dropped 2; count of bases not matched to a gene: 16.

The DNA for the CDR3 is TGTGCCAGCAGCTCCTCCGGGACATTGGAGCACACCTTC. It codes for CASSSSGTLEHTF. The chain employs TRBV11-3 and TRBJ1-2; perhaps TRBD1 as D (6 bases). The CDR3 has 13 amino acids. V shed 4 bases and J shed 12 bases, with 18 bases lying between them. The germline V gene encodes CDR1 SGHNT and CDR2 YENEEA.

This chain uses TRBV27 with TRBJ2-1; possible D gene TRBD1, 6 bases. Trimming left V 1 base short and J 5 bases short, with 6 bases between. This CDR3 has 13 amino acids. The germline V gene encodes CDR1 MNHEY and CDR2 SMNVEV (reference sequence). CDR3 bases: TGTGCCAGCAGTTTATGGACAGACAATGAGCAGTTCTTC. Protein: CASSLWTDNEQFF.

This clone was counted only a few times. The J gene is TRBJ2-1, the V gene TRBV27; D uncertain. Germline V CDR1 and CDR2: MNHEY, SMNVEV (reference sequence). This CDR3 spans 11 amino acids. Deletions cut 8 bases from V and 8 bases from J, with 10 bases between. CDR3 nucleotide sequence: TGTGCCAGCTTTACTAACGATGAGCAGTTCTTC. Encoded protein: CASFTNDEQFF.

This clone was found a few times. The chain employs TRBV6-5 and TRBJ1-6, with D possibly being TRBD1 (6 bases). This CDR3 spans 14 amino acids. V dropped 6 bases and J dropped 9 bases, with 15 bases sitting between them. The germline V gene encodes CDR1 MNHEY and CDR2 SVGAGI. The CDR3, as DNA: TGTGCCAGCAGAACGGGGGCGGAAAGTTCACCCCTCCACTTT. Its protein is CASRTGAESSPLHF.

There are a few counts of this clone. V is TRBV5-8 and J is TRBJ1-5; D gene ambiguous. The V gene's germline CDR1 is SGHTS and CDR2 YDEGEE. Trimming took 0 bases from V and 8 from J, leaving 15 bases between them. CDR3 length equals 15 residues. In DNA, the CDR3 is TGTGCCAGCAGCTTGGTTCTTTTCGGGAGAGAGCCCCAGCATTTT. Protein sequence: CASSLVLFGREPQHF. Using reference TRBV5-8 and TRBJ1-5 for the parts outside the CDR3, the full variable domain is EAGVTQSPTHLIKTRGQQATLRCSPISGHTSVYWYQQALGLGLQFLLWYDEGEERNRGNFPPRFSGRQFPNYSSELNVNALELEDSALYLCASSLVLFGREPQHFGDGTRLSIL.

This chain connects TRBV9 to TRBJ2-3; tentatively, D is TRBD1 (6 bases). The CDR3 runs 14 residues. CDR1 and CDR2 (germline): SGDLS, YYNGEE. Between the trimmed V and J ends, which lost 6 bases and 0 bases, there was a span of 11 bases. This chain's CDR3 is CASTPTGSTDTQYF. The DNA for the CDR3 is TGTGCCAGCACCCCGACAGGAAGCACAGATACGCAGTATTTT.

This clone came up a few times. The gene calls are TRBV6-1 and TRBJ2-7; D is possibly TRBD2 (5 bases). The length of the CDR3 is 15 residues. V shed 2 bases and J shed 3 bases, with 14 bases lying between them. Germline-derived CDR1 and CDR2 are MNHNS and SASEGT. CDR3 bases: TGTGCCAGCAGTGAACAGGAACTCGGAGGCTACGAGCAGTACTTC. Translating gives CASSEQELGGYEQYF.

This chain uses TRBV5-4 with TRBJ2-7; the match to TRBD1 covers 7 bases. CDR1 and CDR2 from the germline V gene are SGHNT and YYREEE (reference sequence). Trimming cost V 1 base and J 3 bases; bases outside gene matches: 4. There are 14 residues in the CDR3. CDR3 sequence: CASSLLGQDYEQYF. CDR3 DNA: TGTGCCAGCAGCTTGCTAGGACAGGACTACGAGCAGTACTTC. The full variable domain, its missing parts supplied by reference TRBV5-4 and TRBJ2-7, is ETGVTQSPTHLIKTRGQQVTLRCSSQSGHNTVSWYQQALGQGPQFIFQYYREEENGRGNFPPRFSGLQFPNYSSELNVNALELDDSALYLCASSLLGQDYEQYFGPGTRLTVT.

This clone was detected only once. The rearrangement uses TRBV7-9 and TRBJ2-3, with D possibly matching TRBD1 (5 bases). The V end lost 3 bases, the J end lost 6 bases, and 16 bases lay between the germline ends. The V gene's germline CDR1 is SEHNR and CDR2 FQNEAQ (reference sequence). The CDR3 is 15 residues long. For the CDR3, the DNA is TGTGCCAGCAGCTTGACAGAAGATATAATTGATACGCAGTATTTT. This encodes CASSLTEDIIDTQYF.

This clone was detected a few times. This chain links TRBV6-5 with TRBJ1-2; 12 nucleotides align to TRBD1. Germline V lookup: CDR1 MNHEY, CDR2 SVGAGI. The V and J ends lost 5 bases and 5 bases, in that order; junction bases with no gene match: 6. The CDR3 is 15 amino acids. CDR3: CASSGDRGREYGYTF. CDR3 DNA sequence: TGTGCCAGCAGTGGGGACAGGGGGCGCGAATATGGCTACACCTTC.

This sequence joins TRBV27 and TRBJ1-1; D not certain. Trimming removed 6 bases from V and 1 base from J, with 15 bases in between. Germline-derived CDR1 and CDR2 are MNHEY and SMNVEV (reference sequence). This CDR3 has 15 residues. CDR3 loop: CASSPGRRPNTEAFF. The CDR3 DNA is TGTGCCAGCAGCCCAGGACGGCGGCCGAACACTGAAGCTTTCTTT.

This clone has a handful of counts. The chain is built from TRBV18 and TRBJ2-7; D tentatively fits TRBD1 or TRBD2 (5 bases each). This CDR3 has 17 residues. The V end lost 2 bases, the J end lost 5 bases, and 22 bases lay between the germline ends. The germline CDR1 and CDR2 sequences are KGHSH and LQKENI. The CDR3, as DNA: TGTGCCAGCTCACCAGGGAGAGGAGGACGGGGCTTCGACGAGCAGTACTTC. It is translated as CASSPGRGGRGFDEQYF.

The J gene is TRBJ2-7, the V gene TRBV13; D gene uncertain. The CDR3 totals 12 residues. Germline V gene data show CDR1 as PRHDT and CDR2 as FYEKMQ (reference sequence). The V and J ends lost 2 bases and 7 bases respectively, with 9 bases between them. This CDR3 reads CASSLSVGEQYF. DNA of the CDR3: TGTGCCAGCAGCTTAAGCGTAGGTGAGCAGTACTTC.

The chain links TRBV7-9 to TRBJ1-1; TRBD1 agrees at 7 bases. Germline CDR1 and CDR2: SEHNR and FQNEAQ (reference sequence). The CDR3 is 13 residues long. Losses at the gene ends were 6 bases for V and 5 bases for J; bases not matched to a gene: 6. CDR3 amino acids: CASRLTGETEAFF. CDR3 DNA: TGTGCCAGCAGGCTTACAGGGGAGACTGAAGCTTTCTTT.

The J gene is TRBJ2-1, the V gene TRBV7-9; 8 positions match TRBD2. The CDR3 consists of 14 residues. The V and J ends lost 5 bases and 10 bases, in that order; junction bases with no gene match: 10. Germline CDR1 and CDR2: SEHNR and FQNEAQ (reference sequence). The DNA for the CDR3 is TGTGCCAGCAGCCATAGCGGGGCAACCAAGGAGCAGTTCTTC. Residues: CASSHSGATKEQFF.

V and J are TRBV2 and TRBJ2-3; TRBD2 aligns across 10 bases. The J segment lost 7 bases and the V segment lost 8 bases, leaving 12 bases of the junction unmatched. Germline V gives CDR1 SNHLY, CDR2 FYNNEI. The CDR3 loop spans 15 amino acids. CDR3 region: CASSRTSGLPYTQYF. CDR3 nucleotides: TGTGCCAGCTCCCGGACTAGCGGCCTTCCGTATACGCAGTATTTT.

The chain carries TRBV19 and TRBJ2-3; the D gene is possibly TRBD1 (5 bases). V was cut by 5 bases and J by 5 bases, with 8 bases left in between. Germline V gene sequence: CDR1 LNHDA, CDR2 SQIVND (reference sequence). The CDR3 covers 12 residues. CDR3 protein: CASSQGGDTQYF. Written as DNA, the CDR3 is TGTGCCAGTAGTCAGGGTGGAGATACGCAGTATTTT.

V usage is TRBV5-6 and J usage is TRBJ1-6; 8 bases map to TRBD1. Germline assignment: CDR1 SGHDT and CDR2 YYEEEE. This CDR3 contains 15 residues. V lost 5 bases to trimming and J lost 9 bases; unmatched junction nucleotides: 10. CDR3 DNA: TGTGCCAGCAGTCGGACAGGGCGGTATGGTTCACCCCTCCACTTT. Translation gives CASSRTGRYGSPLHF.

The sample holds one count of this clone. This chain joins TRBV7-9 and TRBJ2-1; 7 bases align to TRBD2. The CDR3 is 11 residues long. Germline V lookup: CDR1 SEHNR, CDR2 FQNEAQ (reference sequence). Trimming removed 5 bases from V and 16 bases from J; junction bases left unmatched: 8. The CDR3 spells CASSQGRDPFF. As DNA, the CDR3 is TGTGCCAGCAGCCAAGGGAGGGATCCTTTCTTC. The variable domain in full, completed from reference TRBV7-9 and TRBJ2-1, reads DTGVSQNPRHKITKRGQNVTFRCDPISEHNRLYWYRQTLGQGPEFLTYFQNEAQLEKSRLLSDRFSAERPKGSFSTLEIQRTEQGDSAMYLCASSQGRDPFFGPGTRLTVL.

The CDR3 reads CASSEIRNEQFF. CDR3 bases: TGTGCCAGCAGTGAAATACGCAATGAGCAGTTCTTC. This rearrangement joins TRBV6-1 to TRBJ2-1; D remains unclear. The CDR3 runs 12 residues. Germline loops: CDR1 MNHNS, CDR2 SASEGT. V lost 2 bases to trimming and J lost 6 bases, with 5 bases between them.

The rearrangement joins TRBV25-1 to TRBJ1-6, with D possibly being TRBD1 (5 bases). V lost 2 bases and J lost 8, with 16 bases in between. Germline V gene sequence: CDR1 MGHDK, CDR2 SYGVNS. The CDR3 runs 16 residues. CDR3 protein: CASSELGGVGDSPLHF. The CDR3 DNA follows: TGTGCCAGCAGTGAACTCGGAGGGGTTGGGGATTCACCCCTCCACTTT.

Regarding this clone: In the same sample, other DNA sequences code for this CDR3. The chain carries TRBV5-1 and TRBJ1-2; no clear D. The length of the CDR3 is 14 residues. V lost 0 bases to trimming and J lost 3 bases, with 9 bases between them. In germline, CDR1 is SGHRS, CDR2 YFSETQ. The CDR3 protein is CASSLALGDYGYTF. CDR3 DNA sequence: TGCGCCAGCAGCTTGGCCTTGGGAGACTATGGCTACACCTTC.

The chain joins TRBV5-1 to TRBJ2-1; 7 bases are shared with TRBD1. In germline, CDR1 is SGHRS, CDR2 YFSETQ. V trimming: 5 bases; J trimming: 0 bases; junction bases outside the gene matches: 5. There are 15 residues in the CDR3. CDR3 residues: CASSPGTASYNEQFF. The CDR3 DNA reads TGCGCCAGCAGTCCCGGGACAGCCTCCTACAATGAGCAGTTCTTC.

This clone has only a few counts. V gene TRBV9 combines with J gene TRBJ1-2; TRBD1 is a possible D gene (6 bases). V lost 4 bases to trimming and J lost 3 bases, with 10 bases between them. The CDR3 has 13 amino acids. CDR1 SGDLS and CDR2 YYNGEE come from the germline V gene. In nucleotides, the CDR3 is TGTGCCAGCAGCTCCGGGACACACTATGGCTACACCTTC. Translating it yields CASSSGTHYGYTF.